This TCR beta chain was captured by sequencing in a study of blood T cell repertoires in COVID-19. Study-level information: Specimens from acute and convalescent COVID-19 originated in the United States, Italy and Spain.

The assay was immunoSEQ multiplex PCR, and TCRdb's table has in-frame clones only and misses some. The data hold about 69,000 clones, with approximately 85% observed a single time. Germline V gene sequence: CDR1 GTSNPN, CDR2 SVGIG (reference sequence). This CDR3 contains 13 residues. Trimming took 2 bases from V and 4 from J, leaving 9 bases between them. Sequenced input: peripheral blood. The gene calls are TRBV30 and TRBJ1-5, with D maybe TRBD1 (5 bases). The clonotype originates from a human donor in a cohort sampled during active COVID-19. The CDR3, as DNA: TGTGCCTGGAGTTCGACAGAGAATCAGCCCCAGCATTTT. Translated: CAWSSTENQPQHF.